Presented here are 9 T cell receptor beta chains from one specimen sequenced in a study of T cells after yellow fever vaccination. Via MiXCR, TCRdb re-called the 5' RACE reads, giving one row per CDR3 protein. Of around 310,000 distinct CDR3 sequences listed, roughly 4.3% are singletons. This sample comprised PBMCs, obtained 5 days after the yellow fever booster vaccination. These receptors originate from a man aged 18 to 35 who received the YFV17D yellow fever vaccine.

This clonotype was counted many times. The chain carries TRBV27 and TRBJ2-5, with D possibly matching TRBD2 (5 bases). Trimming took 5 bases from V and 1 from J, leaving 11 bases between them. The CDR3 runs 14 residues. CDR1 is MNHEY and CDR2 is SMNVEV in the germline V gene (reference sequence). The CDR3 sequence: CASSADYTQETQYF. The CDR3 nucleotides read TGTGCCAGCAGTGCAGACTACACCCAAGAGACCCAGTACTTC.

This chain joins TRBV5-4 and TRBJ2-7; 7 nucleotides agree with TRBD1. This CDR3 spans 13 amino acids. The ends lost 4 bases at V and 2 bases at J; junction bases unmatched: 3. CDR1 and CDR2 from the germline V gene are SGHNT and YYREEE (reference sequence). CDR3 in DNA: TGTGCCAGCAGCGAGGACAGGCCCTACGAGCAGTACTTC. Its translation is CASSEDRPYEQYF.

This clonotype was counted a few times. The genes are TRBV5-1 and TRBJ1-4, with 7 bases fitting TRBD1. Germline V CDR1 and CDR2: SGHRS, YFSETQ. The CDR3 covers 14 residues. V trimming: 4 bases; J trimming: 5 bases; junction bases outside the gene matches: 5. CDR3 in amino acids: CASSPWTGNEKLFF. CDR3 nucleotides: TGCGCCAGCAGCCCCTGGACAGGAAATGAAAAACTGTTTTTT.

This clonotype was seen ten or more times. The chain couples TRBV6-2 or TRBV6-3 to TRBJ2-3; 7 nucleotides agree with TRBD1. This CDR3 is built from 12 residues. The J segment lost 8 bases and the V segment lost 6 bases, leaving 5 bases of the junction unmatched. CDR1 and CDR2 (germline): MNHEY, SVGEGT. The CDR3 nucleotides are TGTGCCAGCAGCCGGACAGGCGCTACGCAGTATTTT. This sequence encodes CASSRTGATQYF.

V is TRBV7-9 and J is TRBJ2-3; the D gene is possibly TRBD1 (6 bases). The CDR3 extends over 15 amino acids. Germline CDR1 and CDR2: SEHNR and FQNEAQ (reference sequence). With 3 bases removed from V and 4 bases from J, the gap between germline ends came to 14 bases. This CDR3 is CASSFQDRPADTQYF. For the CDR3, the DNA is TGTGCCAGCAGCTTCCAAGACAGGCCCGCAGATACGCAGTATTTT.

V usage is TRBV7-2 and J usage is TRBJ1-5; D is ambiguous. This CDR3 is 13 amino acids long. The V and J ends lost 6 bases and 6 bases respectively, with 12 bases between them. The V gene's germline CDR1 is SGHTA and CDR2 FQGNSA. CDR3 residues: CASSRDGSQPQHF. Here the CDR3 DNA reads TGTGCCAGCAGTCGAGACGGCAGTCAGCCCCAGCATTTT.

This clonotype came up a few times. V gene TRBV29-1 combines with J gene TRBJ2-7, with 8 bases aligning to TRBD1. The junction had 5 bases not matched to a gene; V was cut back by 6 bases and J by 4 bases. Per germline, CDR1 SQVTM and CDR2 ANQGSEA. This CDR3 has 12 amino acids. CDR3 DNA: TGCAGCGTGGAGGACAGGGATTACGAGCAGTACTTC. Protein: CSVEDRDYEQYF.

Many counts were recorded for this clonotype. This chain links TRBV5-1 with TRBJ2-1; 7 nucleotides align to TRBD2. The ends lost 4 bases at V and 9 bases at J; junction bases unmatched: 13. The CDR3 has 15 residues. Germline V gene lookup returns CDR1 SGHRS and CDR2 YFSETQ. The CDR3 sequence is CASSMEAGTMSEQFF. Here the CDR3 DNA reads TGCGCCAGCAGCATGGAGGCAGGGACTATGAGTGAGCAGTTCTTC.

V usage is TRBV6-2 or TRBV6-3 and J usage is TRBJ2-7; D gene ambiguous. The CDR3 spans 12 residues. CDR1 MNHEY and CDR2 SVGEGT come from the germline V gene. The ends were cut back, 4 bases at V and 4 bases at J, with 8 bases in the middle. Written as DNA, the CDR3 is TGTGCCAGCAGTTCTGTGACGTACGAGCAGTACGTC. Its translation: CASSSVTYEQYV.